This TCR beta chain was sequenced during a study of T cell responses to AZD1222 COVID-19 vaccine. The assay was immunoSEQ multiplex PCR, and TCRdb's table has in-frame clones only and misses some. Found here are approximately 140,000 clones, roughly 90% of them singletons; the top ten hold less than 3.5%. Notes on the study in general: Reports indicate that nearly half of spike-specific TCRs are directed at unmutated variant regions.

In the case of this clone: Its target is unknown.

Germline values: CDR1 SGHAT, CDR2 FQNNGV. With 6 bases removed from V and 7 bases from J, the gap between germline ends came to 15 bases. CDR3 length: 13 residues. This clonotype was sampled from an adult who received the AZD1222 COVID-19 vaccine. V gene TRBV11-2 combines with J gene TRBJ1-2, with D possibly matching TRBD1 (6 bases). The sample consisted of peripheral blood, taken 28 days after the second AZD1222 dose. DNA for the CDR3: TGTGCCAGCAGTCAACAGGGTATGGGTGGCTACACCTTC. Protein sequence: CASSQQGMGGYTF.